This TCR beta chain was sequenced during a study of PD-1 blockade in classical Hodgkin lymphoma. Study results and caveats: A significant rise in TCR diversity was seen by C4D1 for CD4+ cells but not for CD8+ cells. Individuals who commenced nivolumab within less than 1 year of ASCT were excluded. It was reported that newly diagnosed patients had less baseline TCR diversity than healthy donors.

The assay was immunoSEQ multiplex PCR, and TCRdb's table has in-frame clones only and misses some. The profile covers about 100,000 clones, with roughly 83% appearing a single time and 9% to 15% taken by the ten largest. Following autologous stem cell transplantation, relapse occurred in every patient, and exposure to brentuximab vedotin varied. Reported best responses ranged across complete response, partial response or progressive disease. As to this clone: The antigen is undetermined.

Source: peripheral blood mononuclear cells (PBMCs), taken at baseline. The sequence came from a human donor with classical Hodgkin lymphoma.

The CDR3 spells CASSLVRGPYEQYF. CDR3 in DNA: TGTGCCAGCAGTTTAGTTCGCGGGCCCTACGAGCAGTACTTC. The chain carries TRBV28 and TRBJ2-7, with D perhaps TRBD2 (5 bases). Trimming stripped 2 bases from V and 2 bases from J, with 10 bases between. Looked up from germline, CDR1 is MDHEN and CDR2 is SYDVKM. The CDR3 consists of 14 residues.